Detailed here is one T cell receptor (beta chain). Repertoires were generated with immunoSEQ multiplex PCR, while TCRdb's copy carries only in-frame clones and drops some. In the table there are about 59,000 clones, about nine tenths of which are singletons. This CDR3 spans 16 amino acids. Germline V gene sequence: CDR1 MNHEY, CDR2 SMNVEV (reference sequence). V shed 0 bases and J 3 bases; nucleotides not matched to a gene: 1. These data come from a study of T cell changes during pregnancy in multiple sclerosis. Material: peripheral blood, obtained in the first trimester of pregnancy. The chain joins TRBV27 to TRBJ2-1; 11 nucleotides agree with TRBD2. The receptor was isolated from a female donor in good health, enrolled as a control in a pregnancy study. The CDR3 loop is CASSLSGTSGYNEQFF. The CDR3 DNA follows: TGTGCCAGCAGTTTATCGGGGACTAGCGGCTACAATGAGCAGTTCTTC.